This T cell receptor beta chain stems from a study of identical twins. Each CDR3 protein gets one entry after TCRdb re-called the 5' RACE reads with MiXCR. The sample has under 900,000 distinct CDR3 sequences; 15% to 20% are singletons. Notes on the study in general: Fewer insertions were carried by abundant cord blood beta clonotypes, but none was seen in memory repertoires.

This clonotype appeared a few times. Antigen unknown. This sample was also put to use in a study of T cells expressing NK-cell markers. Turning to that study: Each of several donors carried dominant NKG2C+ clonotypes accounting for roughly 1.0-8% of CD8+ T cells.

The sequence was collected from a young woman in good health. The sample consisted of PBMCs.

The CDR3 region has the DNA TGTGCCAGCAGTCACGGACAGTTGGCCTATGGCTACACCTTC. Amino acids: CASSHGQLAYGYTF. The V and J genes are TRBV6-5 and TRBJ1-2; perhaps TRBD1 as D (6 bases). Germline CDR1 and CDR2: MNHEY and SVGAGI. The germline V and J ends were trimmed by 5 bases and 4 bases, with 14 bases remaining between them. CDR3 length: 14 amino acids.